The T cell receptor beta chain under discussion was sequenced for a study of beta chain features in type 1 diabetes. As for the study in general: No patient-donor differences in age, gender, total cells or subset yield.

Study results and limitations: In comparison with healthy donors, patients had naive, central memory and Treg TCRB repertoires that appeared more similar.

Every bit of the isolated RNA underwent reverse transcription, so sequencing read expressed TCRB transcripts. The protocol was immunoSEQ multiplex PCR, while the TCRdb copy is restricted to in-frame clones and leaves out a portion. This sample has about 360,000 clones; around 12% occur once, and the top ten carry 0.015% to 0.02%. Comment on this clone: Its antigen is not identified.

Sequenced: naive CD4+ T cells from blood. The origin of this receptor is a man between 18 and 35 years old in good health.

In DNA, the CDR3 is TGTGCCAGCAGTGCCTACAGGGCGGGAGAGACCCAGTACTTC. As protein: CASSAYRAGETQYF. The chain is built from TRBV27 and TRBJ2-5; tentative D call: TRBD1 (6 bases). This CDR3 contains 14 residues. Trimming shortened V by 5 bases and J by 4 bases, and 14 bases separated the two germline ends. Germline V gene data show CDR1 as MNHEY and CDR2 as SMNVEV (reference sequence).